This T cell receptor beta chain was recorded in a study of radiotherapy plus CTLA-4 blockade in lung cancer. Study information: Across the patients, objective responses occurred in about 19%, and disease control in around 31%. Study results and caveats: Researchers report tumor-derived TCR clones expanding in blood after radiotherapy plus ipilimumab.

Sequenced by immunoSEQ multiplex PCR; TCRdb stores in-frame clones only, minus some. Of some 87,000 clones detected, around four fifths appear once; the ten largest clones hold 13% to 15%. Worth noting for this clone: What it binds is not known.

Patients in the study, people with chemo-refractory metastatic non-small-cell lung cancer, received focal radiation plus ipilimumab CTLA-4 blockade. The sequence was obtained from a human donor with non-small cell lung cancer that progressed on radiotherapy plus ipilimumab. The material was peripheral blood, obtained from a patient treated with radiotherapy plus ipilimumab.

The CDR3 is CASSPRGRVYGYTF. The CDR3 coding sequence is TGTGCCAGCAGCCCGAGGGGCAGGGTCTATGGCTACACCTTC. This sequence joins TRBV14 and TRBJ1-2, with TRBD1 as a possible D gene (5 bases). This CDR3 contains 14 residues. The germline V gene encodes CDR1 SGHDN and CDR2 FVKESK. The V and J ends lost 4 bases and 4 bases respectively, with 13 bases between them.